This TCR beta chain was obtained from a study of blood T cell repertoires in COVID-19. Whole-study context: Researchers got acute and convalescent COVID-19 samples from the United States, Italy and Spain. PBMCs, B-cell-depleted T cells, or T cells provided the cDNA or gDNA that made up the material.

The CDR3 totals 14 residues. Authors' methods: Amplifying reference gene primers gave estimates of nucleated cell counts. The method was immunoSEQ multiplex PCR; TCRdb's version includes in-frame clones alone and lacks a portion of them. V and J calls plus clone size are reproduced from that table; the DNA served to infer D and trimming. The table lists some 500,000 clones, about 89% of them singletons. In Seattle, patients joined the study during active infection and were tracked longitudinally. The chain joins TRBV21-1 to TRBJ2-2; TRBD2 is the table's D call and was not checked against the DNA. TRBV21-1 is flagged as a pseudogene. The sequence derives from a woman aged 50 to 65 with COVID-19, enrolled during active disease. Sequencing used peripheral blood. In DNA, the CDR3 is TGTGCCAGCATCGAGAAACCGAACACCGGGGAGCTGTTTTTT. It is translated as CASIEKPNTGELFF.